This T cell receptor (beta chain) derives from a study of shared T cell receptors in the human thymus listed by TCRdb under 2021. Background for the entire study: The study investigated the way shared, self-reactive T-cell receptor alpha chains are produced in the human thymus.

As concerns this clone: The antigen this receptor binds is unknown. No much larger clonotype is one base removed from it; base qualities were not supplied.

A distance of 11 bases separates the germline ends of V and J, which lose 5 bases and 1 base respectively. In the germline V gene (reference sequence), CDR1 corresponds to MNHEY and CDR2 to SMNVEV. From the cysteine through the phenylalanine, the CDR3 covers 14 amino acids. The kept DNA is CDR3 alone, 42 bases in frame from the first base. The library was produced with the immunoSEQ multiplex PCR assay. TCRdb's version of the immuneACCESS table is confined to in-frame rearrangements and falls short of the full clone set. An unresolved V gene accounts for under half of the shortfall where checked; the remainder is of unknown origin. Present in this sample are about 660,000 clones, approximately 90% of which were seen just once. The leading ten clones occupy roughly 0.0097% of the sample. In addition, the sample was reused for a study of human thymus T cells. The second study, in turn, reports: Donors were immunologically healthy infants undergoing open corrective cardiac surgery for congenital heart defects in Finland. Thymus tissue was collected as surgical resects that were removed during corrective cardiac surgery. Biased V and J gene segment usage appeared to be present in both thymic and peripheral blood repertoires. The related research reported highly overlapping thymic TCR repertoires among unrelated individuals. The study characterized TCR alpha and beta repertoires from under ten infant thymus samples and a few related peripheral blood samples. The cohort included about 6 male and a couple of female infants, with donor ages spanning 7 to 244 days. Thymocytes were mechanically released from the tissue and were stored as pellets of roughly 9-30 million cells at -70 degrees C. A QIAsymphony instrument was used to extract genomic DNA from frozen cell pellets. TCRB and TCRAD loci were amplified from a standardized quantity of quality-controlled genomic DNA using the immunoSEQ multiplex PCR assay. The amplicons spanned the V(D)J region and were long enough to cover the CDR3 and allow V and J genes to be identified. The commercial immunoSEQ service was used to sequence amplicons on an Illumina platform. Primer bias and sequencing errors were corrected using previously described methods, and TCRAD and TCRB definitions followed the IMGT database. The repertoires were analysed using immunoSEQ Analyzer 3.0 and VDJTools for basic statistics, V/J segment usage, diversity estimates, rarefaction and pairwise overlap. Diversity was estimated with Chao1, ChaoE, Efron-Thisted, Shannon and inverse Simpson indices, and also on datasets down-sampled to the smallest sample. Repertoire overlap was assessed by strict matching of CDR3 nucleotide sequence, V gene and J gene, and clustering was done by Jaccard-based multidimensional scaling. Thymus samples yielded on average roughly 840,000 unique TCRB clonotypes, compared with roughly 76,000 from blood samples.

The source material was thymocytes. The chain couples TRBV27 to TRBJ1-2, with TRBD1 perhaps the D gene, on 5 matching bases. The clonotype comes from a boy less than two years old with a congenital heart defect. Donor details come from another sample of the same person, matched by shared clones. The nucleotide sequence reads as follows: TGTGCCAGCAGTCCTGGGACTTTTAACTATGGCTACACCTTC. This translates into CASSPGTFNYGYTF.